This note documents a single T cell receptor (beta chain) sequence. The source of the sample is a study of CXCR3-negative and CXCR3-positive naive CD8 T cells. Study summary: Across all libraries, TRB reads numbered about 135 million, with about 1.5 +/- 0.3 million in each library.

Carrying UMI labels, the TRB cDNA libraries were prepared through 5' RACE. TCRdb reprocessed the 5' RACE reads and reports one entry per CDR3 protein, with no DNA. The sample has roughly 70,000 distinct CDR3 sequences; the top ten hold over 1.3%. The sorting of each CD8+ T cell subset was done in triplicate, at some 300,000 cells each. CD45RO-CCR7+CD27+CD95- characterized naive CD8+ T cells. The CDR3 runs 13 residues. Germline V gene data show CDR1 as SGHTA and CDR2 as FQGTGA. The chain couples TRBV7-3 to TRBJ2-7; without DNA, the TCRdb call of TRBD1 cannot be checked. This sequence originates from a human donor in good health. Some clones in this sample may be carry-over from other donors' samples. The sequencing sample was made of naive CXCR3- CD8+ T cells from blood. Subset reported: CD45RO-CCR7+CD27+CD95- naive CD8+ T cells lacking CXCR3 (TNR3-). CDR3 region: CASSSGPSYEQYF.